Shown below are 22 T cell receptor beta chains from a single sample sequenced in a study of neurological immune-mediated disorders. Via MiXCR, TCRdb re-called the 5' RACE reads, giving one row per CDR3 protein. The data contain 53,000 or so distinct CDR3 sequences, roughly 13% of them singletons. Input material: PBMCs. These receptors came from a woman aged 55-69 years with HTLV-1-associated myelopathy (HAM/TSP).

This clonotype was seen repeatedly, ten times or more. The chain carries TRBV20-1 and TRBJ2-3, with D perhaps given as TRBD1 or TRBD2 (6 bases each). V was shortened by 6 bases and J by 0 bases, with 16 bases between the two germline ends. The CDR3 has 15 amino acids. CDR1 is DFQATT, CDR2 SNEGSKA, per germline (reference sequence). CDR3 bases: TGCAGTGCCCAAAACAGGGCGGGGAGCACAGATACGCAGTATTTT. Encoded protein: CSAQNRAGSTDTQYF.

This clonotype was seen at least ten times. The chain uses TRBV7-2 and TRBJ1-6; D is unclear. CDR3 length equals 13 residues. Germline CDR1 and CDR2: SGHTA and FQGNSA. Trimming stripped 5 bases from V and 14 bases from J, with 16 bases between. The CDR3: CASSPSQLEALHF. The CDR3 bases are TGTGCCAGCAGCCCGTCACAGTTGGAAGCCCTCCACTTT.

This clonotype has ten or more counts. The chain employs TRBV20-1 and TRBJ1-2, with D perhaps matching TRBD1 (5 bases). The germline V gene has CDR1 DFQATT and CDR2 SNEGSKA (reference sequence). The CDR3 is 16 amino acids. Trimming took off 1 base at V and 0 bases at J, with 15 bases between the two ends. CDR3 sequence reads: CSARGPREPPNYGYTF. CDR3 DNA sequence: TGCAGTGCTAGAGGACCCAGGGAGCCCCCTAACTATGGCTACACCTTC.

This clonotype was seen at least ten times. V usage is TRBV9 and J usage is TRBJ2-1; TRBD1 matches 7 bases. Germline-derived CDR1 and CDR2 are SGDLS and YYNGEE. J lost 7 bases, V lost 4 bases, and 11 bases had no gene match. This CDR3 has 15 amino acids. The CDR3 DNA sequence: TGTGCCAGCAGCCCCCGGGACAGCCCTTGGAATGAGCAGTTCTTC. It translates to CASSPRDSPWNEQFF.

This clonotype occurred many times. The V gene is TRBV6-1, the J gene TRBJ2-1; D call uncertain. CDR1 MNHNS and CDR2 SASEGT come from the germline V gene. Deletions cut 1 base from V and 0 bases from J, with 7 bases between. There are 15 residues in the CDR3. CDR3 loop: CASSEERFSYNEQFF. In nucleotides, the CDR3 is TGTGCCAGCAGTGAAGAGCGCTTCTCCTACAATGAGCAGTTCTTC.

This clonotype appeared once. This chain joins TRBV4-2 and TRBJ2-3; 7 bases line up with TRBD2. Germline CDR1 is LGHNA and CDR2 is YNFKEQ. The CDR3 is made up of 15 amino acids. V lost 8 bases to trimming and J lost 2 bases; unmatched junction nucleotides: 10. The CDR3 protein is CASSDLAEYTDTQYF. CDR3 coding DNA: TGTGCCAGCTCGGATCTAGCGGAGTACACAGATACGCAGTATTTT.

This clonotype was observed a few times. This clone may be a read error of a much larger clone one base away. The gene calls are TRBV29-1 and TRBJ1-1, with D hard to call. CDR3 length equals 14 residues. CDR1 and CDR2 from the germline V gene are SQVTM and ANQGSEA. The V gene lost 0 bases and the J gene lost 3 bases, with 11 bases spanning the gap. This CDR3 reads CSVEDMAVHTEAFF. CDR3 nucleotides: TGCAGCGTTGAAGATATGGCGGTACACACTGAAGCTTTCTTT.

This clonotype was recorded many times. This chain links TRBV4-1 with TRBJ2-5; TRBD2 agrees at 7 bases. The CDR3 length is 16 residues. Germline loops: CDR1 MGHRA, CDR2 YSYEKL. With 4 bases clipped from V and 1 base from J, the junction kept 9 bases outside the gene matches. The CDR3 DNA is TGCGCCAGCAGCCCCCTGGGGGGGGAAATCCAAGAGACCCAGTACTTC. As protein: CASSPLGGEIQETQYF.

This clonotype was seen ten or more times. V and J are TRBV18 and TRBJ2-5, with D possibly TRBD2 on 5 matching bases. Germline CDR1 and CDR2: KGHSH and LQKENI. The germline V and J ends were trimmed by 4 bases and 4 bases, with 10 bases remaining between them. This CDR3 has 13 amino acids. CDR3 DNA sequence: TGTGCCAGCTCACAGCTAGCAGCAGAGACCCAGTACTTC. Amino acid sequence: CASSQLAAETQYF.

CDR3 sequence reads: CASSRLAGDRYNEQFF. DNA for the CDR3: TGTGCCAGCAGCAGACTAGCGGGAGATCGCTACAATGAGCAGTTCTTC. The genes are TRBV6-6 and TRBJ2-1; 12 bases align to TRBD2. The CDR3 has 16 amino acids. The V segment lost 6 bases and the J segment 3 bases; nucleotides outside the gene matches: 6. Germline assignment: CDR1 MNHNY and CDR2 SVGAGI (reference sequence).

The chain carries TRBV7-2 and TRBJ1-1; TRBD1 aligns across 7 bases. Germline CDR1 and CDR2: SGHTA and FQGNSA. Trimming took 5 bases from V and 5 from J; bases not matched to a gene: 11. The CDR3 sequence is 15 residues long. CDR3 loop: CASSPQGSRGTEAFF. CDR3 nucleotides: TGTGCCAGCAGCCCACAGGGGTCTCGAGGAACTGAAGCTTTCTTT.

This clonotype was seen at least ten times. The V gene is TRBV14, the J gene TRBJ1-2; TRBD1 is a possible D gene (6 bases). The CDR3 is made up of 15 amino acids. CDR1 SGHDN and CDR2 FVKESK come from the germline V gene. The V gene lost 0 bases and the J gene lost 2 bases, with 10 bases spanning the gap. CDR3 sequence: CASSQDRRGNYGYTF. The CDR3 DNA reads TGTGCCAGCAGCCAAGATCGAAGGGGGAACTATGGCTACACCTTC.

This clonotype was counted at least ten times. The chain carries TRBV29-1 and TRBJ2-1; 9 nucleotides match TRBD2. V trimming: 6 bases; J trimming: 6 bases; junction bases outside the gene matches: 12. There are 15 residues in the CDR3. From germline, CDR1 is SQVTM and CDR2 ANQGSEA. CDR3 region: CSVTRGGGRGNEQFF. Here the CDR3 DNA reads TGCAGCGTGACCCGGGGCGGCGGGAGGGGCAATGAGCAGTTCTTC.

This clonotype was seen at least ten times. V and J are TRBV20-1 and TRBJ1-4, with a tentative D call TRBD1 (6 bases). The CDR3 spans 14 residues. V lost 0 bases and J 6 bases, leaving 11 bases between the germline ends. Germline assignment: CDR1 DFQATT and CDR2 SNEGSKA (reference sequence). As DNA, the CDR3 is TGCAGTGCTAGAGATTGGGGGCGGGATGAAAAACTGTTTTTT. It codes for CSARDWGRDEKLFF.

This clonotype was found many times. The chain has TRBV20-1 and TRBJ2-2, with 7 nucleotides matching TRBD2. V dropped 3 bases and J dropped 5; count of bases not matched to a gene: 3. The CDR3 has 13 residues. The germline CDR1 and CDR2 sequences are DFQATT and SNEGSKA (reference sequence). CDR3 protein: CSARAGRTGELFF. The DNA of the CDR3 is TGCAGTGCTAGGGCCGGGAGGACCGGGGAGCTGTTTTTT.

Many counts were recorded for this clonotype. V and J are TRBV27 and TRBJ2-5; 7 positions match TRBD2. CDR1 is MNHEY and CDR2 is SMNVEV in the germline V gene (reference sequence). The V and J ends lost 4 bases and 5 bases, in that order; junction bases with no gene match: 10. The CDR3 covers 15 residues. In DNA, the CDR3 is TGTGCCAGCAGTTCAAGACTGGGGGGGTGGGAGACCCAGTACTTC. It translates to CASSSRLGGWETQYF.

This clonotype was counted ten times or more. The chain carries TRBV20-1 and TRBJ2-1; D is unclear. The CDR3 is made up of 15 amino acids. The V gene's germline CDR1 is DFQATT and CDR2 SNEGSKA (reference sequence). V was cut by 1 base and J by 1 base, with 11 bases left in between. The CDR3 nucleotides read TGCAGTGCTAGAGGTGACGCGAAATCCTACAATGAGCAGTTCTTC. Protein: CSARGDAKSYNEQFF.

This clonotype showed up many times. The gene calls are TRBV5-6 and TRBJ2-2, with no clear D. CDR1 and CDR2 from the germline V gene are SGHDT and YYEEEE. V shed 4 bases and J shed 4 bases, with 14 bases lying between them. The CDR3 totals 15 residues. As DNA, the CDR3 is TGTGCCAGCAGCAAGGACCCTGTATCCACCGGGGAGCTGTTTTTT. Translation: CASSKDPVSTGELFF.

This clonotype has more than one count but fewer than ten. V and J are TRBV20-1 and TRBJ2-3; no clear D gene. CDR1 is DFQATT and CDR2 is SNEGSKA in the germline V gene (reference sequence). Deletions cut 3 bases from V and 6 bases from J, with 16 bases between. The CDR3 sequence is 14 residues long. The CDR3 loop reads CSASPGRIGDTQYF. The DNA of the CDR3 is TGCAGTGCTAGTCCGGGCAGGATTGGCGATACGCAGTATTTT.

This clonotype was observed many times. The CDR3 nucleotides read TGTGCCAGCAGCTTAAGGGACAGACTAGGGTACAATGAGCAGTTCTTC. Residues: CASSLRDRLGYNEQFF. This chain links TRBV11-2 with TRBJ2-1; D might be TRBD1 (7 bases). CDR3 length: 16 residues. Germline CDR1 reads SGHAT; CDR2 reads FQNNGV. Trimming left V 2 bases short and J 4 bases short, with 15 bases between.

Only a few counts were recorded for this clonotype. V is TRBV28 and J is TRBJ2-2; the D gene is possibly TRBD2 (5 bases). This CDR3 spans 15 amino acids. Per the germline V gene, CDR1 is MDHEN and CDR2 is SYDVKM. Deletions cut 2 bases from V and 5 bases from J, with 12 bases between. The CDR3 nucleotides read TGTGCCAGCAGTTTAGGGCTAGCAAGGACCGGGGAGCTGTTTTTT. It is translated as CASSLGLARTGELFF.

This clonotype showed up many times. This chain connects TRBV7-2 to TRBJ2-3; D uncertain. The V gene's germline CDR1 is SGHTA and CDR2 FQGNSA. This CDR3 has 12 amino acids. V dropped 5 bases and J dropped 0 bases, with 3 bases sitting between them. The DNA for the CDR3 is TGTGCCAGCAGCCTTAGCACAGATACGCAGTATTTT. Protein product: CASSLSTDTQYF.